This T cell receptor beta chain was documented in a study of Graves' ophthalmopathy and Graves' hyperthyroidism. There are 14 residues in the CDR3. Losses at the gene ends were 5 bases for V and 4 bases for J; bases not matched to a gene: 4. Amplification of the TCR beta CDR3 regions used RNA transcripts (as template). Second-round multiplex PCR came after first-round RT-PCR with HTBI primers. TCRdb re-called the multiplex PCR reads with MiXCR, one entry per CDR3 protein. The sample lists fewer than 350,000 distinct CDR3 sequences; about a sixth were seen once. This TCR came from an adult man with Graves' ophthalmopathy. The chain employs TRBV12-3 or TRBV12-4 and TRBJ1-1; 10 nucleotides align to TRBD1. The sequenced material came from peripheral blood. CDR3 sequence: CASSGDRGSTEAFF. CDR3 coding DNA: TGTGCCAGCAGTGGGGACAGGGGAAGCACTGAAGCTTTCTTT.